Included here is one TCR beta chain sequence, with context. Its antigen remains unidentified. The study ran its PCR with 60 Vbeta and 13 Jbeta primers. The repertoire was sequenced with immunoSEQ multiplex PCR; TCRdb's copy has only in-frame clones and lacks some. The sample consists of about 160,000 clones, 65% to 85% of them appearing once. Germline CDR1 is MNHNS and CDR2 is SASEGT. CDR3 length: 13 amino acids. V was pared by 6 bases and J by 8 bases, with 7 bases of the junction left unmatched. These data are taken from a study of cytomegalovirus exposure and HLA in healthy donors. For the study at large: Early released data comprised tens of millions of unique TCRs from HLA-typed donors. Study conclusions and caveats: Apparent HLA restriction characterized most CMV-associated TCR beta chains in a later analysis.

The receptor was isolated from a woman aged 40-49 years in good health and CMV-seropositive. The J gene is TRBJ2-3, the V gene TRBV6-1, with 8 bases fitting TRBD2. Specimen: PBMCs. CDR3 sequence reads: CASSPTGGVTQYF. The CDR3 nucleotides read TGTGCCAGCAGCCCAACGGGGGGGGTTACGCAGTATTTT.